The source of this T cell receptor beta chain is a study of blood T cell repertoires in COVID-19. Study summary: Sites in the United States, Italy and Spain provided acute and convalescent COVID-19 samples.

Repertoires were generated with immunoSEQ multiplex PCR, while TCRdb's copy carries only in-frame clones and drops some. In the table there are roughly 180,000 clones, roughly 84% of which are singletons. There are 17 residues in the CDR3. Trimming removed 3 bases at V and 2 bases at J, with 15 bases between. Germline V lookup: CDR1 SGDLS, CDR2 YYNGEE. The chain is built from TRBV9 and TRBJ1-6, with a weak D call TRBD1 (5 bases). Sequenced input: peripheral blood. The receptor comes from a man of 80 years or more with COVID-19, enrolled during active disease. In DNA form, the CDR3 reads TGTGCCAGCAGCGCCGATTGGGGGAGGACCTATAATTCACCCCTCCACTTT. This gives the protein CASSADWGRTYNSPLHF.